This T cell receptor (beta chain) came from a study of blood T cell repertoires in COVID-19. In the study overall: Donors in the United States, Italy and Spain gave samples during acute or convalescent COVID-19. PBMCs, B-cell-depleted T cells, or T cells were the source of the cDNA or gDNA that made up the material.

A few counts support this clone. Authors' analysis steps: Reference gene primer amplification gave nucleated cell count estimates. The protocol was immunoSEQ multiplex PCR, while the TCRdb copy is restricted to in-frame clones and leaves out a portion. From that table come the V and J calls and clone size; the DNA was used to work out D and trimming. This sample has fewer than 450,000 clones, with roughly 90% found just once. V shed 1 base and J 2 bases; nucleotides not matched to a gene: 13. The germline CDR1 and CDR2 sequences are SGHDT and YYEEEE. CDR3 length equals 19 residues. Participants' reported clinical history set cohort assignment.

The J gene is TRBJ1-5, the V gene TRBV5-6, with 9 bases lining up with TRBD1. Material for sequencing was PBMCs or T cells enriched from blood (not recorded which). This clonotype was obtained from a woman aged 40-49 years with acute COVID-19. This CDR3 is CASSLQRGWTGEGNQPQHF. CDR3 nucleotide sequence: TGTGCCAGCAGCTTGCAAAGGGGTTGGACAGGGGAGGGCAATCAGCCCCAGCATTTT.